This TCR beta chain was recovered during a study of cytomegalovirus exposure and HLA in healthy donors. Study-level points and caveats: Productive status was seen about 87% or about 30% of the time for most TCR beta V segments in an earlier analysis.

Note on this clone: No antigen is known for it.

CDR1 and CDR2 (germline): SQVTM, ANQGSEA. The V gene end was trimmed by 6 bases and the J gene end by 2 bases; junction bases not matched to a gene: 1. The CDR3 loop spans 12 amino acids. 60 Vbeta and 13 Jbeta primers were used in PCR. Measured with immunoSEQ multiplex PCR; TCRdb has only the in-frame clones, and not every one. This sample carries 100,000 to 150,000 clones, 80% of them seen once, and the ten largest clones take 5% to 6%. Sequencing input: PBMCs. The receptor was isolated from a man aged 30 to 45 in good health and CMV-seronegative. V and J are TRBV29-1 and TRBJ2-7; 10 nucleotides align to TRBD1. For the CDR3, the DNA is TGCAGCGTGGGACAGGGGACCTACGAGCAGTACTTC. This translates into CSVGQGTYEQYF.